This T cell receptor (beta chain) was retrieved from a study of blood T cells in healthy people across ages. A sample-barcoded 5' primer and a J-beta primer mix were used in a second PCR of about 6 to 11 cycles. The authors tagged each cDNA molecule using a template-switch adaptor with 12 random nucleotides. TCRdb independently ran MiXCR on the 5' RACE reads; one entry per CDR3 protein. The sample consists of roughly 640,000 distinct CDR3 sequences, 25% to 30% of them appearing once. On this clonotype itself: The antigen remains undetermined.

Study findings and constraints: Those diversity estimates obtained from one million T cells were thought to be underestimates. TCR beta diversity per million T cells fell roughly linearly with age. Naive T cell percentage strongly correlated with TCR beta diversity.

This clonotype originated in a woman older than 75 in good health. Specimen: blood.

This chain's CDR3 is CASSPKSEQETQYF. The CDR3 DNA is TGTGCCAGCAGCCCCAAAAGTGAGCAGGAGACCCAGTACTTC. The chain uses TRBV12-3 or TRBV12-4 and TRBJ2-7; no clear D gene. Gene TRBJ2-5 matches the end of the DNA better, so the J call may be wrong. This CDR3 is 14 amino acids long.